The 19 T cell receptor beta chains presented below share a single source sample, sequenced in a study of shared clonotypes between healthy human individuals. Some clones are missing from TCRdb's copy, which holds only in-frame ones; the method was immunoSEQ multiplex PCR. The top ten clones hold about 0.41% of a sample with more than 2,000,000 clones, over 90% of them seen once. The specimen was naive CD4+ T cells from PBMCs. Subset noted: CD45RA+ positively selected. These receptors were collected from a man younger than 30 in good health. Some clones in this sample may be carry-over from other donors' samples.

This rearrangement joins TRBV4-2 to TRBJ1-1, with a weak D call TRBD1 (5 bases). The CDR3 sequence is 15 residues long. Between the trimmed V and J ends, which lost 3 bases and 3 bases, there was a span of 14 bases. CDR1 is LGHNA, CDR2 YNFKEQ, per germline. The CDR3 sequence is CASSQERLGDTEAFF. CDR3 coding DNA: TGTGCCAGCAGCCAGGAACGGTTGGGGGACACTGAAGCTTTCTTT.

In nucleotides, the CDR3 is TGCGCCAGCAGCCAACGACGTGAGAGTTACGGGGCCAACGTCCTGACTTTC. Its translation is CASSQRRESYGANVLTF. This sequence joins TRBV4-1 and TRBJ2-6; D call uncertain. The CDR3 spans 17 residues. Trimming took off 2 bases at V and 4 bases at J, with 15 bases between the two ends. Germline loops: CDR1 MGHRA, CDR2 YSYEKL.

The V gene is TRBV19, the J gene TRBJ2-7, with TRBD1 matching 10 bases. The CDR3 is 15 amino acids. J lost 5 bases, V lost 5 bases, and 9 bases had no gene match. Germline V gene data show CDR1 as LNHDA and CDR2 as SQIVND (reference sequence). CDR3 nucleotide sequence: TGTGCCAGTAGTCCTCGACAGGGGGCTAAGGACGAGCAGTACTTC. Protein product: CASSPRQGAKDEQYF.

The chain employs TRBV19 and TRBJ2-1, with 9 bases identical to TRBD2. With 5 bases clipped from V and 4 bases from J, the junction kept 9 bases outside the gene matches. Germline V gene sequence: CDR1 LNHDA, CDR2 SQIVND (reference sequence). The CDR3 sequence is 16 residues long. CDR3 nucleotides: TGTGCCAGTAGTTCCCGACTAGCGGCTAAATACAATGAGCAGTTCTTC. Residues: CASSSRLAAKYNEQFF.

This clone was detected only a few times. The gene calls are TRBV6-1 and TRBJ2-1; possibly TRBD2 for D (6 bases). With 3 bases removed from V and 9 bases from J, the gap between germline ends came to 12 bases. The germline CDR1 and CDR2 sequences are MNHNS and SASEGT. This CDR3 spans 13 amino acids. The chain's CDR3 is CASSDPGLAEQFF. DNA for the CDR3: TGTGCCAGCAGTGACCCGGGACTGGCTGAGCAGTTCTTC.

The rearrangement joins TRBV14 to TRBJ2-1; D could derive from TRBD1 or TRBD2 (5 bases each). The germline V gene has CDR1 SGHDN and CDR2 FVKESK. V shed 7 bases and J shed 3 bases, with 10 bases lying between them. The CDR3 spans 13 residues. CDR3 amino acids: CASTLGVYNEQFF. For the CDR3, the DNA is TGTGCCAGCACCTTGGGGGTCTACAATGAGCAGTTCTTC.

The rearrangement joins TRBV11-2 to TRBJ2-7; D gene unclear. V lost 3 bases and J 4 bases, leaving 10 bases between the germline ends. CDR1 is SGHAT, CDR2 FQNNGV, per germline. The CDR3 has 13 amino acids. CDR3 amino acids: CASSFKRIYEQYF. In DNA, the CDR3 is TGTGCCAGCAGCTTTAAGAGAATTTACGAGCAGTACTTC.

A word on this clone: In the same sample, other DNA sequences code for this CDR3. The chain employs TRBV5-1 and TRBJ1-2, with a weak D call TRBD1 (6 bases). This CDR3 has 14 amino acids. Trimming took off 4 bases at V and 2 bases at J, with 12 bases between the two ends. Looked up from germline, CDR1 is SGHRS and CDR2 is YFSETQ. The CDR3 loop reads CASSQDSANYGYTF. As DNA, the CDR3 is TGCGCCAGCAGCCAGGACAGCGCCAACTATGGCTACACCTTC.

For the CDR3, the DNA is TGTGCCAGCAGTGAAGAGGGGAGGGGCTACGAGCAGTACTTC. This sequence encodes CASSEEGRGYEQYF. V is TRBV6-1 and J is TRBJ2-5; 7 bases are shared with TRBD2. The end of the DNA aligns better with TRBJ2-7, so the J call may be wrong. This CDR3 has 14 amino acids. Germline lookup yields CDR1 MNHNS and CDR2 SASEGT.

The V call is TRBV27, the J call TRBJ2-2; D not resolved. The CDR3 sequence is 16 residues long. V dropped 1 base and J dropped 0 bases, with 9 bases sitting between them. CDR1 is MNHEY and CDR2 is SMNVEV in the germline V gene (reference sequence). This CDR3 is CASSLLAQTNTGELFF. The CDR3 DNA sequence: TGTGCCAGCAGTTTATTGGCCCAAACGAACACCGGGGAGCTGTTTTTT.

As concerns this clone: The same CDR3 is also encoded by other DNA sequences in this sample. V gene TRBV28 combines with J gene TRBJ2-7; TRBD1 matches 11 bases. The V segment lost 4 bases and the J segment 4 bases; nucleotides outside the gene matches: 6. The CDR3 length is 15 residues. The germline gives CDR1 MDHEN, CDR2 SYDVKM. CDR3 loop: CASSSPGQGGYEQYF. As DNA, the CDR3 is TGTGCCAGCAGTTCCCCGGGACAGGGGGGGTACGAGCAGTACTTC.

The chain employs TRBV28 and TRBJ1-3; possibly TRBD1 for D (5 bases). CDR1 and CDR2 from the germline V gene are MDHEN and SYDVKM. The V end lost 7 bases, the J end lost 0 bases, and 19 bases lay between the germline ends. The length of the CDR3 is 17 residues. The CDR3 protein is CASTLSQGMISGNTIYF. DNA of the CDR3: TGTGCCAGCACCCTAAGCCAGGGTATGATCTCTGGAAACACCATATATTTT.

V usage is TRBV29-1 and J usage is TRBJ2-7; perhaps TRBD1 as D (6 bases). V gave up 6 bases and J gave up 6 bases, with 21 bases separating them. The CDR3 consists of 14 residues. CDR1 is SQVTM and CDR2 is ANQGSEA in the germline V gene. This chain's CDR3 is CSVAPLHRDGEQYF. CDR3 sequence (DNA): TGCAGCGTGGCACCCCTCCACAGGGACGGCGAGCAGTACTTC.

V gene TRBV6-5 combines with J gene TRBJ2-1; the match to TRBD2 covers 7 bases. Germline CDR1 and CDR2: MNHEY and SVGAGI. The ends lost 8 bases at V and 3 bases at J; junction bases unmatched: 10. The CDR3 extends over 15 amino acids. The CDR3 is CASVNTGGSYNEQFF. The CDR3 nucleotides read TGTGCCAGCGTAAATACGGGAGGTAGCTACAATGAGCAGTTCTTC.

This chain joins TRBV28 and TRBJ2-4; D remains ambiguous. Germline CDR1 MDHEN, CDR2 SYDVKM. The CDR3 has 13 residues. Trimming removed 9 bases at V and 0 bases at J, with 9 bases between. For the CDR3, the DNA is TGTGCCAGTCTTGAACTAGCCAAAAACATTCAGTACTTC. Translated, it gives CASLELAKNIQYF.

Notes on this clone: At the DNA level, this CDR3 is encoded by other sequences in the same sample as well. V and J are TRBV7-9 and TRBJ2-3; 8 nucleotides agree with TRBD1. After removal of 3 bases from V and 3 bases from J, the junction contained 5 bases not matched to a gene. Germline values: CDR1 SEHNR, CDR2 FQNEAQ (reference sequence). The CDR3 loop spans 15 amino acids. The CDR3 DNA is TGTGCCAGCAGCTTGGCAGGGGGCAGGACAGATACGCAGTATTTT. Amino acids: CASSLAGGRTDTQYF.

The count of this clone is one. This sequence joins TRBV15 and TRBJ1-4; D remains unclear. V was trimmed by 1 base and J by 13 bases, leaving 10 bases between them. This CDR3 has 12 amino acids. Per the germline V gene, CDR1 is LNHNV and CDR2 is YYDKDF (reference sequence). The CDR3 region has the DNA TGTGCCACCAGCAGAGGGATAGGGTTACTGTTTTTT. This translates into CATSRGIGLLFF.

The count of this clone is one. The chain joins TRBV6-1 to TRBJ2-2, with D unresolved. Germline assignment: CDR1 MNHNS and CDR2 SASEGT. The CDR3 runs to 14 residues. V lost 4 bases and J lost 2, with 8 bases in between. This CDR3 is CASSARQNTGELFF. The CDR3 DNA sequence: TGTGCCAGCAGTGCCCGACAAAACACCGGGGAGCTGTTTTTT.

This chain joins TRBV6-1 and TRBJ2-1; 10 bases fit TRBD2. This CDR3 contains 16 residues. Trimming removed 2 bases from V and 6 bases from J; junction bases left unmatched: 7. Per germline, CDR1 MNHNS and CDR2 SASEGT. CDR3 region: CASSEPFRTSGNEQFF. CDR3 sequence (DNA): TGTGCCAGCAGTGAACCCTTTAGGACTAGCGGCAATGAGCAGTTCTTC.